Below, 13 T cell receptor beta chains from the same sample are listed, as sequenced in a study of blood T cells in healthy people across ages. A second about 6 to 11 cycle PCR used barcoded and J-beta primers. One entry per CDR3 protein, called by TCRdb with MiXCR from the 5' RACE reads. The data contain 1.5 million to 2 million distinct CDR3 sequences, approximately 30% of them seen just once; the ten biggest clones take up roughly 8.2%. The sample consisted of blood. The receptors stem from a woman aged 30 to 39 in good health.

The chain joins TRBV6-5 to TRBJ1-5, with D hard to call. V was clipped by 2 bases and J by 0 bases, with 8 bases between them. CDR1 and CDR2 (germline): MNHEY, SVGAGI. This CDR3 has 15 residues. For the CDR3, the DNA is TGTGCCAGCAGTTACACTCCATATAGCAATCAGCCCCAGCATTTT. Its translation: CASSYTPYSNQPQHF.

The genes are TRBV11-2 and TRBJ2-1; D is ambiguous. The CDR3 has 12 residues. Trimming removed 6 bases at V and 9 bases at J, with 12 bases between. Germline CDR1 reads SGHAT; CDR2 reads FQNNGV. The DNA of the CDR3 is TGTGCCAGCAGGACCCTTGTGGGTGAGCAGTTCTTC. It is translated as CASRTLVGEQFF.

V and J are TRBV4-1 and TRBJ2-1; 9 positions match TRBD1. This CDR3 spans 15 amino acids. CDR1 and CDR2 (germline): MGHRA, YSYEKL. V trimming: 3 bases; J trimming: 5 bases; junction bases outside the gene matches: 5. CDR3 residues: CASSHWTGDDNEQFF. CDR3 bases: TGCGCCAGCAGCCATTGGACAGGGGACGACAATGAGCAGTTCTTC.

This clonotype was detected ten times or more. The CDR3 here is CSVGAQRNYGYTF. DNA for the CDR3: TGCAGCGTTGGTGCACAGAGGAACTATGGCTACACCTTC. The rearrangement links TRBV29-1 to TRBJ1-2; D remains ambiguous. Deletions cut 4 bases from V and 2 bases from J, with 11 bases between. The CDR3 length is 13 residues. The germline gives CDR1 SQVTM, CDR2 ANQGSEA.

This clonotype was picked up a small number of times. The chain recombines TRBV7-6 with TRBJ2-3, with D possibly called TRBD1 or TRBD2 (5 bases each). V lost 0 bases, J lost 5 bases, and 15 bases lay in between. The CDR3 covers 16 residues. The V gene's germline CDR1 is SGHVS and CDR2 FNYEAQ. The CDR3 loop is CASSLALASGQDTQYF. The CDR3 region has the DNA TGTGCCAGCAGCTTAGCGCTCGCGTCGGGGCAAGATACGCAGTATTTT.

The table lists this clonotype with many counts. The V gene is TRBV12-3 or TRBV12-4, the J gene TRBJ1-5, with a tentative D call TRBD1 (5 bases). The CDR3 has 14 residues. The V gene lost 3 bases and the J gene lost 5 bases, with 11 bases spanning the gap. The CDR3 DNA sequence: TGTGCCAGCAGTTTTAGGCAGGGTCATCAGCCCCAGCATTTT. Translation: CASSFRQGHQPQHF.

This clonotype was recorded many times. The rearrangement links TRBV20-1 to TRBJ2-5, with 8 positions matching TRBD1. The germline V gene encodes CDR1 DFQATT and CDR2 SNEGSKA (reference sequence). The CDR3 contains 14 residues. The trim removed 4 bases at V and 3 bases at J, leaving 7 bases unmatched. CDR3 loop: CSATPGQVKETQYF. The CDR3 nucleotides are TGCAGTGCTACCCCGGGACAGGTTAAAGAGACCCAGTACTTC.

This clonotype was seen a few times. The junction departs from the called germline gene at one end, perhaps through a read error. This chain uses TRBV12-3 or TRBV12-4 with TRBJ2-1, with 9 bases identical to TRBD2. The CDR3 has 16 amino acids. This chain's CDR3 is CTSSLGLSGSYNEQFF. CDR3 coding DNA: TGTACCAGCAGCCTGGGCCTTAGCGGGAGCTACAATGAGCAGTTCTTC.

In its sample, this clonotype was seen a few times. V is TRBV9 and J is TRBJ2-7; D ambiguous. Germline CDR1 is SGDLS and CDR2 is YYNGEE. The V and J ends lost 4 bases and 7 bases respectively, with 21 bases between them. The CDR3 is 15 amino acids. The CDR3 sequence is CASSPSSTLMGEQYF. The DNA of the CDR3 is TGTGCCAGCAGCCCCAGCAGCACCCTTATGGGAGAGCAGTACTTC.

The V call is TRBV18, the J call TRBJ2-1, with D uncertain. Trimming removed 8 bases from V and 8 bases from J, with 16 bases in between. CDR1 KGHSH and CDR2 LQKENI come from the germline V gene. The CDR3 has 13 amino acids. The CDR3 bases are TGTGCCAGCAGTCCCCGAAGTGGCGATGAGCAGTTCTTC. Amino acid sequence: CASSPRSGDEQFF. Using reference TRBV18 and TRBJ2-1 for the parts outside the CDR3, the full variable domain is NAGVMQNPRHLVRRRGQEARLRCSPMKGHSHVYWYRQLPEEGLKFMVYLQKENIIDESGMPKERFSAEFPKEGPSILRIQQVVRGDSAAYFCASSPRSGDEQFFGPGTRLTVL.

This clonotype showed up many times. The chain employs TRBV7-2 and TRBJ2-3, with D perhaps TRBD2 (5 bases). Deletions cut 4 bases from V and 2 bases from J, with 13 bases between. Germline V gene data show CDR1 as SGHTA and CDR2 as FQGNSA. This CDR3 contains 15 residues. The CDR3 region has the DNA TGTGCCAGCAGCTATTCGGGATTCTCCACAGATACGCAGTATTTT. Protein: CASSYSGFSTDTQYF. Filled out from reference TRBV7-2 and TRBJ2-3, the complete variable domain reads GAGVSQSPSNKVTEKGKDVELRCDPISGHTALYWYRQSLGQGLEFLIYFQGNSAPDKSGLPSDRFSAERTGGSVSTLTIQRTQQEDSAVYLCASSYSGFSTDTQYFGPGTRLTVL.

V usage is TRBV7-9 and J usage is TRBJ2-1, with TRBD2 as a possible D gene (6 bases). Germline lookup yields CDR1 SEHNR and CDR2 FQNEAQ (reference sequence). The CDR3 loop spans 15 amino acids. The V and J ends lost 7 bases and 2 bases respectively, with 15 bases between them. CDR3 in amino acids: CASISGPPPYNEQFF. The CDR3 DNA reads as TGTGCCAGCATCAGCGGGCCACCTCCCTACAATGAGCAGTTCTTC.

This clonotype showed up many times. V is TRBV18 and J is TRBJ2-7; D is perhaps TRBD2 (6 bases). Germline V gene sequence: CDR1 KGHSH, CDR2 LQKENI. The V and J ends lost 2 bases and 11 bases respectively, with 16 bases between them. CDR3 size: 13 residues. CDR3 in amino acids: CASSPESRDSKYF. The CDR3 DNA is TGTGCCAGCTCACCAGAATCCCGGGACTCGAAGTACTTC.